This T cell receptor (beta chain) was observed in a study of vaccination and CD4 T cells after COVID-19. Treatment specified: roughly 10-day PBMC culture with coronavirus spike peptide pools or control peptides (ViraFEST assay). The collection of CD4+ T cells from the unexposed donor took place before the COVID-19 pandemic (2011-2018). Germline V gene lookup returns CDR1 LGHNA and CDR2 YSLEER. Trimming removed 5 bases from V and 7 bases from J; junction bases left unmatched: 10. This CDR3 spans 15 amino acids. This clonotype turned up a few times. As yet, its antigen is unknown. An Oncomine TCR Beta short-read assay was used to sequence the DNA from cultured CD4+ T cells. MiXCR, run by TCRdb on the PCR reads, gives a single entry per CDR3 protein. The sample yields 1,400 to 1,500 distinct CDR3 sequences, roughly 13% seen once.

This TCR was sampled from a human donor in good health. V gene TRBV4-3 combines with J gene TRBJ2-3; 9 bases align to TRBD2. Specimen: CD4+ T cells from blood, cultured in vitro. CDR3 loop: CASSGGGASFNTQYF. CDR3 bases: TGCGCCAGCAGCGGCGGGGGGGCAAGTTTTAATACGCAGTATTTT.